The rows below give T cell receptor beta chains drawn from one sample of a study of tumor-infiltrating lymphocytes in glioblastoma multiforme. TCRdb itself ran the multiplex PCR reads through MiXCR, one entry per CDR3 protein. Of around 15,000 distinct CDR3 sequences in the sample, approximately 71% are singletons; the top ten hold about 49%. The material sequenced was brain tumor tissue. The source is a male donor with glioblastoma. Both conserved end residues are part of each CDR3. D genes are given only for firm matches. Clone size is given for some rows only: seen once, a few or many times, or a class if the clone is expanded.

size: once; V: TRBV11-2; J: TRBJ2-2; D: TRBD2; CDR3: CDSSLVRSSGGSNTRELFF; DNA: TGCGACAGCAGCTTAGTTCGTTCCAGCGGGGGCTCGAACACCCGGGAGCTGTTTTTT
size: NA; V: TRBV12-3/TRBV12-4; J: TRBJ1-2; D: NA; CDR3: CASSFRGSGYTF; DNA: TGTGCCAGCAGTTTCCGGGGAAGTGGCTACACCTTC
size: NA; V: TRBV29-1; J: TRBJ2-7; D: TRBD1; CDR3: CSVATGTEYEQYF; DNA: TGCAGCGTCGCGACCGGGACAGAGTACGAGCAGTACTTC
size: many; V: TRBV7-9; J: TRBJ1-2; D: TRBD1; CDR3: CASSSQNGGQHYGYTF; DNA: TGTGCCAGCAGTTCCCAGAACGGGGGACAGCACTATGGCTACACCTTC
size: few; V: TRBV7-9; J: TRBJ2-7; D: NA; CDR3: CASSPSPESSYEQYF; DNA: TGTGCCAGCAGCCCATCCCCGGAAAGCTCCTACGAGCAGTACTTC
size: NA; V: TRBV20-1; J: TRBJ2-1; D: TRBD2; CDR3: CSARDEGSGGHNEQFF; DNA: TGCAGTGCTAGAGATGAGGGTAGCGGGGGGCACAATGAGCAGTTCTTC
size: NA; V: TRBV29-1; J: TRBJ2-7; D: NA; CDR3: CSVARTSYEQYF; DNA: TGCAGCGTCGCCAGGACCTCCTACGAGCAGTACTTC
size: few; V: TRBV6-1; J: TRBJ2-7; D: NA; CDR3: CASSDGPYEQYF; DNA: TGTGCCAGCAGTGACGGTCCCTACGAGCAGTACTTC
size: NA; V: TRBV19; J: TRBJ1-1; D: NA; CDR3: CASSPGYNTEAFF; DNA: TGTGCCAGTAGCCCAGGGTATAACACTGAAGCTTTCTTT
size: many; V: TRBV2; J: TRBJ2-2; D: TRBD1; CDR3: CASNDRGSTGELFF; DNA: TGTGCCAGCAACGACAGGGGCTCCACCGGGGAGCTGTTTTTT
size: few; V: TRBV6-2/TRBV6-3; J: TRBJ2-7; D: NA; CDR3: CPSSLNTYKQYF; DNA: TGTCCCAGCAGCCTCAATACTTACAAGCAGTACTTC
size: NA; V: TRBV6-6; J: TRBJ2-7; D: NA; CDR3: CASSYGESSYEQYF; DNA: TGTGCCAGCAGTTACGGGGAATCCTCCTACGAGCAGTACTTC
size: NA; V: TRBV11-1; J: TRBJ2-7; D: NA; CDR3: CASSLSHLDWGYEQCF; DNA: TGTGCCAGCAGCTTATCGCATCTGGACTGGGGGTACGAGCAGTGCTTC
size: NA; V: TRBV5-8; J: TRBJ1-2; D: TRBD1; CDR3: CVIRLPDRLYGYTF; DNA: TGTGTCATCAGACTGCCGGACAGGCTTTATGGCTACACCTTC
size: NA; V: TRBV11-2; J: TRBJ2-5; D: NA; CDR3: CASSLGASLSSQYF; DNA: TGTGCCAGCAGCTTAGGGGCTAGCTTGTCGTCCCAGTACTTC
size: once; V: TRBV20-1; J: TRBJ1-6; D: TRBD1; CDR3: CSAGQGQGDLPIHF; DNA: TGCAGTGCGGGTCAGGGACAGGGGGATTTACCCATCCACTTT
size: NA; V: TRBV5-1; J: TRBJ1-1; D: NA; CDR3: CASSFRASNTEAFF; DNA: TGCGCCAGCAGCTTCCGGGCTTCGAACACTGAAGCTTTCTTT
size: once; V: TRBV11-2; J: TRBJ2-5; D: NA; CDR3: CASSLEEARAQYF; DNA: TGTGCCAGCAGCTTAGAAGAGGCGAGAGCCCAGTACTTC
size: NA; V: TRBV11-1; J: TRBJ1-1; D: NA; CDR3: CASSLAGTYTEAFF; DNA: TGTGCCAGCAGCTTGGCGGGAACCTACACTGAAGCTTTCTTT
size: once; V: TRBV13; J: TRBJ2-7; D: NA; CDR3: CASRIGLIPPYEQYF; DNA: TGTGCTAGCAGGATCGGACTAATCCCCCCCTACGAGCAGTACTTC
size: NA; V: TRBV20-1; J: TRBJ2-1; D: TRBD2; CDR3: CSARDRVSGRRDNEQFF; DNA: TGCAGTGCTAGAGATCGTGTTAGCGGGAGGCGGGACAATGAGCAGTTCTTC
size: NA; V: TRBV28; J: TRBJ1-3; D: TRBD1; CDR3: CASYRVTGVANTIYF; DNA: TGTGCCAGCTATAGGGTAACAGGGGTCGCGAACACCATATATTTT
size: NA; V: TRBV5-1; J: TRBJ2-2; D: NA; CDR3: CASSLSLVNTGELFF; DNA: TGTGCCAGCAGCTTGAGCTTGGTTAACACTGGGGAGCTGTTTTTT
size: NA; V: TRBV6-1; J: TRBJ2-5; D: NA; CDR3: CTSSVTRDGTQYF; DNA: TGTACCAGCAGTGTTACGCGGGATGGGACCCAGTACTTC
size: once; V: TRBV11-1; J: TRBJ2-7; D: TRBD2; CDR3: CASGLARLDGGYELYF; DNA: TGTGCCAGCGGCTTAGCGCGTCTAGACGGGGGGTACGAGCTGTACTTC
size: many; V: TRBV11-2; J: TRBJ2-5; D: NA; CDR3: CASSSTETQYF; DNA: TGTGCCAGCAGCTCCACGGAGACCCAGTACTTC
size: NA; V: TRBV12-3/TRBV12-4; J: TRBJ2-5; D: NA; CDR3: CASSLGETQETQYF; DNA: TGTGCCAGCAGTTTAGGCGAAACTCAAGAGACCCAGTACTTC
size: NA; V: TRBV10-2; J: TRBJ2-7; D: TRBD2; CDR3: CASSKLAGGPASYEQHF; DNA: TGCGCCAGCAGCAAACTAGCGGGAGGGCCGGCCTCCTACGAGCAGCACTTC
size: NA; V: TRBV11-2; J: TRBJ2-7; D: NA; CDR3: CASSLSSLSLYEQYF; DNA: TGTGCCAGCAGCTTATCTAGCCTATCACTATACGAGCAGTACTTC
size: few; V: TRBV30; J: TRBJ2-3; D: TRBD2; CDR3: CALSVTSVDTQYF; DNA: TGTGCCTTGAGTGTAACTAGCGTAGATACGCAGTATTTT
size: many; V: TRBV28; J: TRBJ1-6; D: NA; CDR3: CASSLIRDPPLHF; DNA: TGTGCCAGCAGTTTAATCAGGGATCCACCCCTCCACTTT
size: NA; V: TRBV5-5; J: TRBJ1-1; D: NA; CDR3: CASSRTYMISEAFF; DNA: TGTGCCAGCAGCCGCACTTACATGATCAGCGAAGCTTTCTTT
size: medium-sized; V: TRBV5-1; J: TRBJ2-3; D: TRBD2; CDR3: CASSGTSDTQYF; DNA: TGCGCCAGCAGCGGGACTAGTGATACGCAGTATTTT